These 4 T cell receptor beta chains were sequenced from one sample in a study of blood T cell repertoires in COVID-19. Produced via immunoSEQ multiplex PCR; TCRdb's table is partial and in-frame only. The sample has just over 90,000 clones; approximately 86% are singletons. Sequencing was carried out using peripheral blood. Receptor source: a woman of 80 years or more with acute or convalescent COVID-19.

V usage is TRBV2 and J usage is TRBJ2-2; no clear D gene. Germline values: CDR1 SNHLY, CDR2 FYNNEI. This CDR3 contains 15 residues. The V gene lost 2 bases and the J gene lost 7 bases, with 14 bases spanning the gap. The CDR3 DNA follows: TGTGCCAGCAGTGAAAATGGAGCCGTGGGCGGGGAGCTGTTTTTT. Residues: CASSENGAVGGELFF.

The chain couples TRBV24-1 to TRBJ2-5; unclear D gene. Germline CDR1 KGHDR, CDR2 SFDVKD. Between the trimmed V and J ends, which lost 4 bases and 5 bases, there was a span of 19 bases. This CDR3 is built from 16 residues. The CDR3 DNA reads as TGTGCCACCAGTGAATCCGTCCCCGGTCGTGTTGAGACCCAGTACTTC. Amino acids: CATSESVPGRVETQYF.

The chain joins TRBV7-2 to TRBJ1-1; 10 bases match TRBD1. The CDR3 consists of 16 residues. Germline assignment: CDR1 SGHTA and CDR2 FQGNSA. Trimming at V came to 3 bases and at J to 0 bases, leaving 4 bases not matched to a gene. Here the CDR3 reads CASSFWTGGMNTEAFF. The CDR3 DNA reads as TGTGCCAGCAGCTTTTGGACAGGGGGGATGAACACTGAAGCTTTCTTT.

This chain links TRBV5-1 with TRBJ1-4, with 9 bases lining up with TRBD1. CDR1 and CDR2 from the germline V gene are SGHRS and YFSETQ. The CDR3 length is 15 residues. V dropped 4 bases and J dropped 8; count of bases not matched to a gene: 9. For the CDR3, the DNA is TGCGCCAGCAGCGGGGGGACAGGGAGGGGAGAAAAACTGTTTTTT. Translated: CASSGGTGRGEKLFF.